The T cell receptor beta chain described here comes from a study of identical twins. Notes on the study in general: The study based its conclusions on cross-sectional statistical analysis and did not follow the same donors.

V gave up 5 bases and J gave up 0 bases, with 9 bases separating them. The length of the CDR3 is 14 residues. Template switching introduced a universal primer site, and the cDNA bore unique molecular identifiers. TCRdb itself ran the 5' RACE reads through MiXCR, one entry per CDR3 protein. The data show around 480,000 distinct CDR3 sequences, 13% to 15% seen once. A word on this clonotype: Its specificity is unknown.

The same sample was also used in a study of yellow fever vaccine responses in identical twins.

This rearrangement joins TRBV12-3 or TRBV12-4 to TRBJ2-3; no clear D gene. Sequences were obtained from CD4+ T cells sorted from blood. The sequence came from a woman under 30 in good health. The CDR3 here is CASSVLRSTDTQYF. CDR3 nucleotide sequence: TGTGCCAGCAGTGTATTAAGGAGCACAGATACGCAGTATTTT.